This T cell receptor beta chain was identified in a study of blood T cells in healthy people across ages (dated by TCRdb to between 2014 and 2017). Concerning the study at large: In model experiments, template switching captured roughly one uniquely barcoded TCR beta cDNA molecule for every two T cells. For two donors (one aged 18 to 30 and one aged 80 or older), the study analyzed two additional independent replicas of 1 million unique cDNA reads from the same blood draw. The donors were split into four age groups: young (average around 17 years), middle-aged (39), aged (about 62) and long-lived (roughly 86). To avoid experimental bias, donors of different ages were randomly spread across the sequencing lanes. Age-related changes in TCR beta repertoire diversity were measured in the study by deep sequencing normalized with unique cDNA molecular identifiers. Here is what the overall study found, with its caveats: The percentage of naive T cells measured by flow cytometry correlated strongly with observed TCR beta diversity. Compared with the aged group, the long-lived group had more naive CD4+ T cells, fewer expanded clones and increased TCR diversity, suggesting age selection. Estimates of total diversity from one million sequenced T cells were regarded as lower bounds and underestimates. Because donor CMV infection status was unknown, age-related changes in expanded clonotypes were potentially confounded. Conclusive comparison of naive and antigen-experienced compartments was prevented by the profiling of bulk unsorted PBMCs. As age increased, observed TCR beta diversity per million T cells dropped in a roughly linear way, and a significant reduction was already evident by age 40.

Trimming at the junction amounts to 3 bases on V and 5 bases on J, and the germline ends lie 17 bases apart. The germline V gene gives CDR1 as SGHRS and CDR2 as YFSETQ. The CDR3 contains 15 residues, cysteine and phenylalanine counted. The DNA shown is the 45-base CDR3, in frame from base 1. Library construction relied on 5' RACE. These reads were obtained on an Illumina HiSeq 2500. A second about 7 to 12 cycle PCR used a sample-barcoded 5' primer and a J-beta primer mix. A unique molecular identifier was introduced onto each TCR beta cDNA molecule by a template-switch 5' adaptor carrying 12 random nucleotides. Each sample yielded at least 2.5 million CDR3-containing paired-end reads. The Mint cDNA synthesis kit, primed by a TRBC-specific oligonucleotide, was used to synthesize first-strand cDNA from all RNA. Following uracil-DNA glycosylase treatment, a first 18-cycle PCR with universal primers M1SS and BC2_uni_R was performed on all cDNA. Per the original workflow: Each sample was normalized by randomly selecting 1 million high-quality reads, each carrying a distinct molecular identifier. Instead of being binned into consensus sequences, reads that shared molecular identifiers were thrown out. MiTCR, run with a Q25 quality threshold and the strictest error-elimination algorithm, handled CDR3 identification, clonotype clustering and error correction. A nonparametric unseen species model using Euler transformation provided a lower-bound estimate of total TCR beta diversity. The raw public data were reprocessed by TCRdb itself: fastp quality trimming at Q25, MiXCR clonotype calling, in-frame beta chains only. Rows matching on CDR3 protein sequence are summarized as one entry with the most common DNA and genes. TCRdb's processing, not the authors', yielded these V and J calls. The sample table shows almost 800,000 distinct CDR3 sequences, and 58% are seen once. Around 22% of the sample lies in the top ten.

Systemically healthy Caucasian individuals from Russia, approximately 39 in total and aged about 6 to 90 years, were included as donors. Approximately 9 milliliters of peripheral blood were collected from each donor into EDTA-treated Vacutainer tubes. Ficoll-Paque density-gradient centrifugation was used to isolate PBMCs, with at least 6 million obtained per sample. Total RNA, at least 6 micrograms per sample, was extracted from PBMCs with Trizol reagent. The percentages of naive CD45RAhigh/CD27high T cells were determined by flow cytometry on a PBMC aliquot from every donor. About this clonotype itself: No antigen is known for it. No base quality values were provided; no much bigger clone lies one nucleotide off.

This TCR was recovered from a young man in good health. In this chain, TRBV5-1 is recombined with TRBJ1-2; the D gene is perhaps TRBD1, from 5 matching bases. Sequenced sample: blood. Here is the DNA: TGCGCCAGCAGCTACCGGGACTTAATATATTATGGCTACACCTTC. This gives the protein CASSYRDLIYYGYTF.